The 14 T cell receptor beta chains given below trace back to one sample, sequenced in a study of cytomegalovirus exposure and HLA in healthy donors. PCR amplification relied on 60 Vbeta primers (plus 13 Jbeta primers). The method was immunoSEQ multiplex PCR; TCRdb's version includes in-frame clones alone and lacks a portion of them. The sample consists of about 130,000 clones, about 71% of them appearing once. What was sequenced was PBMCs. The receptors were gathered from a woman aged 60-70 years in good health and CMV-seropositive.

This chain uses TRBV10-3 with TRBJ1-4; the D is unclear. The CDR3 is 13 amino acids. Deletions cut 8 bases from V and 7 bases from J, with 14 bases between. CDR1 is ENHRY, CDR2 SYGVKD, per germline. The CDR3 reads CAIRDPAGEKLFF. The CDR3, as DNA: TGTGCCATCCGAGACCCGGCGGGTGAAAAACTGTTTTTT.

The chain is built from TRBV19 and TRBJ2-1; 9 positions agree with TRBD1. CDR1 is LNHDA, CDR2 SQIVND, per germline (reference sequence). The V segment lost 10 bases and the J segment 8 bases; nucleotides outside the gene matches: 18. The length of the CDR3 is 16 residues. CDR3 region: CATNPMTGGIRDEQFF. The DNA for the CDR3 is TGTGCCACTAACCCAATGACAGGGGGGATTAGGGATGAGCAGTTCTTC.

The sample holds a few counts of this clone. The CDR3 DNA reads as TGTGCCAGTAGGTCCCAAGACAGGATCTATGGCTACACCTTC. Translated: CASRSQDRIYGYTF. The rearrangement joins TRBV28 to TRBJ1-2; a possible D gene is TRBD1 (6 bases). The CDR3 consists of 14 residues. CDR1 is MDHEN, CDR2 SYDVKM, per germline. Trimming stripped 9 bases from V and 4 bases from J, with 18 bases between.

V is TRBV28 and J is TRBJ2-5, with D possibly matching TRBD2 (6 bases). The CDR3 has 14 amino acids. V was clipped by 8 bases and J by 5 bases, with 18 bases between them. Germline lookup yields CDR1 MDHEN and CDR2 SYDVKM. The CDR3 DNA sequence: TGTGCCAGCTATTCGGGAGCCCTACGGGAGACCCAGTACTTC. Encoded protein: CASYSGALRETQYF.

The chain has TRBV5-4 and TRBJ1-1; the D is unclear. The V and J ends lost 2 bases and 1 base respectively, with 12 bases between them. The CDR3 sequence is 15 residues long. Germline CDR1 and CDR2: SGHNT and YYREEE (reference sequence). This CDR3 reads CASSLRAPTNTEAFF. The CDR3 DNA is TGTGCCAGCAGCTTACGCGCCCCCACGAACACTGAAGCTTTCTTT.

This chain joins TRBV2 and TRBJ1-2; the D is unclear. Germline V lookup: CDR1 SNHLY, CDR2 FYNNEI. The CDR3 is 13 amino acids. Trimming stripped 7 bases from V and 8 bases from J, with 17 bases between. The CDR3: CASTLPTARGYTF. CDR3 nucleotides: TGTGCCAGCACCCTACCAACAGCCCGAGGCTACACCTTC.

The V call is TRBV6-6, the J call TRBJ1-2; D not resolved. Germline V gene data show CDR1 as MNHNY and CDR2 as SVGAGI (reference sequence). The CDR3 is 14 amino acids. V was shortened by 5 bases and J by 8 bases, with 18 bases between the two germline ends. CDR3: CASSRGWSLGGYTF. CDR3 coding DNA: TGTGCCAGCAGTCGGGGTTGGAGCCTGGGGGGCTACACCTTC.

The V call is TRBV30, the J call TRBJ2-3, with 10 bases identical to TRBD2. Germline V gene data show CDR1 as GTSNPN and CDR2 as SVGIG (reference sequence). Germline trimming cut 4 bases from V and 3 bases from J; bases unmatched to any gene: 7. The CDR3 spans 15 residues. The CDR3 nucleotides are TGTGCCTGGACGAAAGGACTAGCGGTGACAGATACGCAGTATTTT. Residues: CAWTKGLAVTDTQYF.

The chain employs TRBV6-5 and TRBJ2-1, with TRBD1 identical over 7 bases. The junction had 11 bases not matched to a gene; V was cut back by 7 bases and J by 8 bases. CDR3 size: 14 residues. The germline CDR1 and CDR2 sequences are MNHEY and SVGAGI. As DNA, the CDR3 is TGTGCCAGCAAGACAGGGTGGGTCGCGGATGAGCAGTTCTTC. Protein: CASKTGWVADEQFF.

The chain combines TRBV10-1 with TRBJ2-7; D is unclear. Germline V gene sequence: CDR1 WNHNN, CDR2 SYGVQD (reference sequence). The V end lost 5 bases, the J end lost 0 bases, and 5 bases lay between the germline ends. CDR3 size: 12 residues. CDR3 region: CASSLNSYEQYF. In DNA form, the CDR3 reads TGCGCCAGCAGTCTTAACTCCTACGAGCAGTACTTC.

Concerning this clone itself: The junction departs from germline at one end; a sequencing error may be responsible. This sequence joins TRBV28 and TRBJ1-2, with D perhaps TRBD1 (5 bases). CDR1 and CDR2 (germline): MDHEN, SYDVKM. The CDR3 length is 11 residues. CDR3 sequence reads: CARAGMDGHTF. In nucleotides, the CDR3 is TGTGCCAGGGCAGGGATGGATGGCCACACCTTC.

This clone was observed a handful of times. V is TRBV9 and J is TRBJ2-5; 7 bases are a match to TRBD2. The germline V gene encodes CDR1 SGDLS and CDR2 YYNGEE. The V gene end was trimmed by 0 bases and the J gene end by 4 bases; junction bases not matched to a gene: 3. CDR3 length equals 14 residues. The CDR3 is CASSVGGEGETQYF. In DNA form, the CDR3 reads TGTGCCAGCAGCGTAGGGGGGGAGGGAGAGACCCAGTACTTC.

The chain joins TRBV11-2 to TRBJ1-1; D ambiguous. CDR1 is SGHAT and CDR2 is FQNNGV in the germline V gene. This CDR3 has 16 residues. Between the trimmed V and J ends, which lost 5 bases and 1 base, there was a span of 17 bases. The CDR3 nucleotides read TGTGCCAGCAGCCTAAACTCAGTCGGCGGGAACACTGAAGCTTTCTTT. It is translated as CASSLNSVGGNTEAFF.

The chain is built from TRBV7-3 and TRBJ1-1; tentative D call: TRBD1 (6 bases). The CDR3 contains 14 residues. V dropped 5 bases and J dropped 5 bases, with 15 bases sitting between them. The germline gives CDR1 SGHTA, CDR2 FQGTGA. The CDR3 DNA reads TGTGCCAGCAGCCCCGACGTGGGGGCTACTGAAGCTTTCTTT. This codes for CASSPDVGATEAFF.